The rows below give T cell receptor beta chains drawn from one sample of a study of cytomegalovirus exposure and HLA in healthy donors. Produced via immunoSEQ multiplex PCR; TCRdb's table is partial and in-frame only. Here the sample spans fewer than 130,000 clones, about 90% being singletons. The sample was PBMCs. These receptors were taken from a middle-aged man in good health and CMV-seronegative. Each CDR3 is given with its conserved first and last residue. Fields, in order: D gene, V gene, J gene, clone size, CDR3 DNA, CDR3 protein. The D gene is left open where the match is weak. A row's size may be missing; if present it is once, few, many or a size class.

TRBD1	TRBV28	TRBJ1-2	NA	TGTGCCAGCAGCAGGGACAGGGTTGATGGCTACACCTTC	CASSRDRVDGYTF
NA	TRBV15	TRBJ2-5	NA	TGTGCCACCAGCGGAGGTCTACAAGAGACCCAGTACTTC	CATSGGLQETQYF
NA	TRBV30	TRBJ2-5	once	TGTGCCTGGAGTGTACAGGGATCAGGGCAAGAGACCCAGTACTTC	CAWSVQGSGQETQYF
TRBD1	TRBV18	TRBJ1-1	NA	TGTGCCAGCTCACCAAGACAGGGGGACACTGAAGCTTTCTTT	CASSPRQGDTEAFF
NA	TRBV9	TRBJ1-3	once	TGTGCCAGCAGCGTAGGAGCCACCCGTATCTCTGGAAACACCATATATTTT	CASSVGATRISGNTIYF
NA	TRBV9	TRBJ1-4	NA	TGTGCCAGCAGCCCTTCGACGGGTCCTAATGAAAAACTGTTTTTT	CASSPSTGPNEKLFF
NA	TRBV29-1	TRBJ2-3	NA	TGCAGCGTTGAAGATCAACTAGATACGCAGTATTTT	CSVEDQLDTQYF
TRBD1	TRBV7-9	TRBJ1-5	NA	TGTGCCAGCAGCGCAGGTCCGGGACAGGGTACGGGCAATCAGCCCCAGCATTTT	CASSAGPGQGTGNQPQHF
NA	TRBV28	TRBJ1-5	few	TGTGCCAGCAATTTTCGCCAGGGCTATCAGCCCCAGCATTTT	CASNFRQGYQPQHF
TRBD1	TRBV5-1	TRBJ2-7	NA	TGCGCCAGCAGCTTGAGGGTGGGTGTTGGGACAGGGGACTCCGAGCAGTACTTC	CASSLRVGVGTGDSEQYF
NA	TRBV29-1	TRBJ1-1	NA	TGCAGCGTGGTCCGGTTGAACACTGAAGCTTTCTTT	CSVVRLNTEAFF
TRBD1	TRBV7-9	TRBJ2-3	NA	TGTGCCAGCAGCCAAAGTACAGGGGCCACAGATACGCAGTATTTT	CASSQSTGATDTQYF
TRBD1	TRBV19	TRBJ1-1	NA	TGTGCCAGTAGTGGCTCCCGGGCACAGGGGGCACCTCGCACTGAAGCTTTCTTT	CASSGSRAQGAPRTEAFF
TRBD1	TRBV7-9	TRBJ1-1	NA	TGTGCCAGCAGCCTGACAGGGGCCCGGCCTGAAGCTTTCTTT	CASSLTGARPEAFF
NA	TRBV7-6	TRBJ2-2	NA	TGTGCCAGCAAGCTAGGGTCCAGGGGCGTCACCGGGGAGCTGTTTTTT	CASKLGSRGVTGELFF
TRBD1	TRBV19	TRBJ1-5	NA	TGTGCCAGTAGTTCCCTACAGGGGGTCAATCAGCCCCAGCATTTT	CASSSLQGVNQPQHF
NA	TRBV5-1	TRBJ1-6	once	TGCGCCAGCAGCCCGGGCGGGGTCAATAATTCACCCCTCCACTTT	CASSPGGVNNSPLHF